Listed here are 5 T cell receptor beta chains from one sample, sequenced in a study of T cell changes during pregnancy in multiple sclerosis. Generated by immunoSEQ multiplex PCR, the TCRdb table keeps only in-frame clones and is missing some. The data contain 130,000 or so clones, around 95% of them singletons. Sequencing was performed on peripheral blood, taken after pregnancy. The receptor set was obtained from a female donor with multiple sclerosis, enrolled in a pregnancy study.

The J gene is TRBJ1-2, the V gene TRBV6-4; weak D call: TRBD1 (6 bases). Trimming took 6 bases from V and 2 from J, leaving 10 bases between them. Per the germline V gene, CDR1 is MRHNA and CDR2 is SNTAGT. The CDR3 consists of 13 residues. The CDR3 DNA sequence: TGTGCCAGCAGACACGGACAGAACTATGGCTACACCTTC. Amino acid sequence: CASRHGQNYGYTF.

V usage is TRBV29-1 and J usage is TRBJ2-2; a weak D match, TRBD1 (6 bases). The V gene's germline CDR1 is SQVTM and CDR2 ANQGSEA. V was pared by 8 bases and J by 1 base, with 11 bases between. This CDR3 contains 13 residues. The CDR3 coding sequence is TGCAGCTCATCGACAGGGAACACCGGGGAGCTGTTTTTT. It specifies CSSSTGNTGELFF.

This clone was found once. The rearrangement uses TRBV5-4 and TRBJ2-3; 10 bases map to TRBD2. The CDR3 is 15 amino acids. J was trimmed by 8 bases and V by 1 base; bases with no gene match: 7. Germline V CDR1 and CDR2: SGHNT, YYREEE (reference sequence). This CDR3 reads CASSLKTSGSGTQYF. CDR3 coding DNA: TGTGCCAGCAGCTTGAAGACTAGCGGGTCGGGTACGCAGTATTTT.

V and J are TRBV28 and TRBJ2-5; a weak D match, TRBD1 (5 bases). The CDR3 contains 15 residues. Germline CDR1 MDHEN, CDR2 SYDVKM. V was cut by 5 bases and J by 2 bases, with 15 bases left in between. The CDR3 loop is CASSQFRAQQETQYF. DNA of the CDR3: TGTGCCAGCAGTCAGTTCAGGGCCCAACAAGAGACCCAGTACTTC.

The chain combines TRBV5-1 with TRBJ1-1, with 8 bases that match TRBD1. V shed 3 bases and J 6 bases; nucleotides not matched to a gene: 4. This CDR3 has 13 amino acids. The germline CDR1 and CDR2 sequences are SGHRS and YFSETQ. The CDR3 loop is CASSSTGDAEAFF. In nucleotides, the CDR3 is TGCGCCAGCAGCTCGACAGGGGATGCTGAAGCTTTCTTT.